This T cell receptor beta chain was sequenced during a study of memory B cells and T cells in multiple sclerosis. General study findings and limits: Clone-set sizes differed between compartments, so shared clonotype counts needed normalization.

In the case of this clone: Its specificity is unknown.

After stimulus-free culture, autoproliferating CFSE-dim and non-proliferating CFSE-high T cells were sequenced separately. Replicate wells were pooled after six to seven days of stimulus-free culture of about 47 million CFSE-labeled PBMCs. The CDR3 consists of 15 residues. The germline V and J ends were trimmed by 0 bases and 3 bases, with 7 bases remaining between them. Germline V gives CDR1 SGHRS, CDR2 YFSETQ. The method was immunoSEQ multiplex PCR; TCRdb's version includes in-frame clones alone and lacks a portion of them. The sample yields 9,000 to 15,000 clones, 80% to 90% seen once. The sequence came from a human donor with multiple sclerosis. The sequencing input was PBMCs from blood kept in culture. This chain links TRBV5-1 with TRBJ1-6, with D unclear. Here the CDR3 reads CASSLATDYNSPLHF. The CDR3 DNA sequence: TGCGCCAGCAGCTTGGCAACGGACTATAATTCACCCCTCCACTTT.